A selection of T cell receptor beta chains follows, all from one sample in a study of graft-versus-host responses after intestinal transplantation. Profiling relied on immunoSEQ multiplex PCR, and the TCRdb table lists in-frame clones only, not all of them. Here the sample spans approximately 33,000 clones, roughly four fifths being singletons. Antigen specificity for these receptors is unknown. The input for sequencing was unstimulated CD8+ T cells sorted from spleen or lymph node cells, taken before intestinal transplant. These TCRs come from a human donor who received an intestinal transplant. Each CDR3 is given with its conserved first and last residue. A D gene is named only where the DNA matches it firmly. Expanded clones are given a class, and other clones once, few, many or no size at all.

abundance: -
v_gene: TRBV10-3
d_gene: -
j_gene: TRBJ2-5
CDR3aa: CATWAEGGETQYF
CDR3nt: TGTGCCACGTGGGCGGAGGGTGGGGAGACCCAGTACTTC

abundance: -
v_gene: TRBV5-1
d_gene: TRBD2
j_gene: TRBJ2-1
CDR3aa: CASRLAGENNEQFF
CDR3nt: TGCGCCAGCAGGCTAGCGGGGGAGAACAATGAGCAGTTCTTC

abundance: -
v_gene: TRBV5-1
d_gene: -
j_gene: TRBJ1-3
CDR3aa: CASSLDTGNTIYF
CDR3nt: TGCGCCAGCAGCCTCGACACTGGAAACACCATATATTTT

abundance: once
v_gene: TRBV19
d_gene: -
j_gene: TRBJ1-2
CDR3aa: CASGHRLGYTF
CDR3nt: TGTGCCAGTGGCCACAGGCTTGGCTACACCTTC

abundance: -
v_gene: TRBV27
d_gene: TRBD1
j_gene: TRBJ2-7
CDR3aa: CASCPGQGVTYEQYF
CDR3nt: TGTGCCAGCTGCCCCGGACAGGGAGTAACCTACGAGCAGTACTTC

abundance: -
v_gene: TRBV27
d_gene: TRBD2
j_gene: TRBJ2-3
CDR3aa: CASSNLAGSTDTQYF
CDR3nt: TGTGCCAGCAGTAACCTAGCGGGGAGCACAGATACGCAGTATTTT

abundance: few
v_gene: TRBV6-5
d_gene: -
j_gene: TRBJ2-7
CDR3aa: CASSYSLDRFYEQYF
CDR3nt: TGTGCCAGCAGTTACTCCCTCGACAGATTCTACGAGCAGTACTTC

abundance: -
v_gene: TRBV5-1
d_gene: TRBD2
j_gene: TRBJ2-3
CDR3aa: CASSPWTSGVPTDTQYF
CDR3nt: TGCGCCAGCAGCCCCTGGACTAGCGGGGTCCCCACAGATACGCAGTATTTT

abundance: -
v_gene: TRBV7-9
d_gene: -
j_gene: TRBJ1-1
CDR3aa: CASSILDSLNTEAFF
CDR3nt: TGTGCCAGCAGCATTCTGGACAGCTTGAACACTGAAGCTTTCTTT

abundance: -
v_gene: TRBV28
d_gene: -
j_gene: TRBJ2-1
CDR3aa: CASSLEEGLALGNEQFF
CDR3nt: TGTGCCAGCAGTTTAGAGGAGGGGCTGGCCTTGGGTAATGAGCAGTTCTTC

abundance: -
v_gene: TRBV7-8
d_gene: -
j_gene: TRBJ2-2
CDR3aa: CASSSARLANTGELFF
CDR3nt: TGTGCCAGCAGCTCAGCAAGACTAGCGAACACCGGGGAGCTGTTTTTT

abundance: -
v_gene: TRBV10-3
d_gene: TRBD1
j_gene: TRBJ2-7
CDR3aa: CAISEGQGYEQYF
CDR3nt: TGTGCCATCAGCGAGGGACAGGGCTACGAGCAGTACTTC

abundance: once
v_gene: TRBV29-1
d_gene: -
j_gene: TRBJ2-7
CDR3aa: CSVEDGTRGRDYEQYF
CDR3nt: TGCAGCGTTGAAGATGGGACACGGGGGAGGGACTACGAGCAGTACTTC

abundance: -
v_gene: TRBV6-5
d_gene: -
j_gene: TRBJ2-3
CDR3aa: CASSYSTSFGDTQYF
CDR3nt: TGTGCCAGCAGTTACTCGACTAGTTTTGGAGATACGCAGTATTTT

abundance: -
v_gene: TRBV15
d_gene: TRBD1
j_gene: TRBJ2-7
CDR3aa: CATSRGTGSYEQYF
CDR3nt: TGTGCCACCAGCAGGGGGACAGGTTCCTACGAGCAGTACTTC

abundance: -
v_gene: TRBV15
d_gene: -
j_gene: TRBJ2-1
CDR3aa: CATSRGGGAHNEQFF
CDR3nt: TGTGCCACCAGCAGAGGAGGGGGGGCCCACAATGAGCAGTTCTTC

abundance: -
v_gene: TRBV19
d_gene: TRBD1
j_gene: TRBJ1-2
CDR3aa: CASSLAGQGLYGYTF
CDR3nt: TGTGCCAGTAGTTTGGCGGGACAGGGTTTGTATGGCTACACCTTC

abundance: -
v_gene: TRBV5-4
d_gene: -
j_gene: TRBJ2-5
CDR3aa: CASSSRTIEETQYF
CDR3nt: TGTGCCAGCAGCTCCAGGACAATCGAAGAGACCCAGTACTTC

abundance: -
v_gene: TRBV27
d_gene: TRBD2
j_gene: TRBJ2-7
CDR3aa: CASSFDSGRAGEQYF
CDR3nt: TGTGCCAGCAGTTTTGACAGTGGGAGGGCAGGCGAGCAGTACTTC

abundance: few
v_gene: TRBV10-1
d_gene: -
j_gene: TRBJ2-7
CDR3aa: CASSEGSSYEQYF
CDR3nt: TGCGCCAGCAGTGAGGGCTCCTCCTACGAGCAGTACTTC

abundance: -
v_gene: TRBV6-1
d_gene: -
j_gene: TRBJ1-3
CDR3aa: CASSRQDFSGNTIYF
CDR3nt: TGTGCCAGCAGTAGACAGGATTTCTCTGGAAACACCATATATTTT

abundance: -
v_gene: TRBV11-2
d_gene: TRBD2
j_gene: TRBJ2-3
CDR3aa: CASSFLGLAGEDTQYF
CDR3nt: TGTGCCAGCAGCTTTCTCGGACTAGCGGGGGAGGATACGCAGTATTTT

abundance: -
v_gene: TRBV7-9
d_gene: -
j_gene: TRBJ1-2
CDR3aa: CASSSDLGRVYGYTF
CDR3nt: TGTGCCAGCAGCTCCGACTTGGGGCGCGTCTATGGCTACACCTTC

abundance: -
v_gene: TRBV11-2
d_gene: TRBD1
j_gene: TRBJ1-4
CDR3aa: CASSLEGTGSEKLFF
CDR3nt: TGTGCCAGCAGCTTAGAAGGGACAGGAAGTGAAAAACTGTTTTTT

abundance: once
v_gene: TRBV7-9
d_gene: -
j_gene: TRBJ2-7
CDR3aa: CASSLARQGGDEQYF
CDR3nt: TGTGCCAGCAGCTTAGCGAGACAGGGAGGCGACGAGCAGTACTTC

abundance: -
v_gene: TRBV11-2
d_gene: -
j_gene: TRBJ1-5
CDR3aa: CASSLGAGNQPQHF
CDR3nt: TGTGCCAGCAGCTTGGGCGCAGGGAATCAGCCCCAGCATTTT

abundance: -
v_gene: TRBV15
d_gene: TRBD2
j_gene: TRBJ2-1
CDR3aa: CATSRGGTSGYYNEQFF
CDR3nt: TGTGCCACCAGCAGAGGGGGGACTAGCGGATATTACAATGAGCAGTTCTTC

abundance: -
v_gene: TRBV27
d_gene: -
j_gene: TRBJ2-1
CDR3aa: CASSPTTSSYNEQFF
CDR3nt: TGTGCCAGCAGTCCGACTACCAGCTCCTACAATGAGCAGTTCTTC

abundance: -
v_gene: TRBV5-5
d_gene: -
j_gene: TRBJ1-1
CDR3aa: CASSLYPQYRNTEAFF
CDR3nt: TGTGCCAGCAGCTTGTATCCGCAGTACAGGAACACTGAAGCTTTCTTT

abundance: -
v_gene: TRBV30
d_gene: -
j_gene: TRBJ2-5
CDR3aa: CAWSVLGSGQETQYF
CDR3nt: TGTGCCTGGAGTGTACTGGGGAGCGGCCAAGAGACCCAGTACTTC

abundance: -
v_gene: TRBV10-3
d_gene: TRBD1
j_gene: TRBJ2-7
CDR3aa: CAISPGQHYEQYF
CDR3nt: TGTGCCATCAGTCCGGGACAGCACTACGAGCAGTACTTC

abundance: -
v_gene: TRBV5-4
d_gene: -
j_gene: TRBJ2-3
CDR3aa: CASSWGPPLGQYF
CDR3nt: TGTGCCAGCAGCTGGGGGCCGCCCCTTGGGCAGTATTTT

abundance: -
v_gene: TRBV28
d_gene: -
j_gene: TRBJ2-7
CDR3aa: CASSPDRNSYEQYF
CDR3nt: TGTGCCAGCAGCCCCGACAGAAACTCCTACGAGCAGTACTTC

abundance: -
v_gene: TRBV6-5
d_gene: TRBD1
j_gene: TRBJ1-1
CDR3aa: CASSSLQGANTEAFF
CDR3nt: TGTGCCAGCAGTTCCCTACAGGGGGCGAACACTGAAGCTTTCTTT

abundance: -
v_gene: TRBV19
d_gene: TRBD2
j_gene: TRBJ2-1
CDR3aa: CASSLGGNEQFF
CDR3nt: TGTGCCAGTAGTCTCGGGGGGAATGAGCAGTTCTTC

abundance: -
v_gene: TRBV14
d_gene: -
j_gene: TRBJ2-3
CDR3aa: CASSHGYTQYF
CDR3nt: TGTGCCAGCAGCCACGGGTATACGCAGTATTTT

abundance: -
v_gene: TRBV7-9
d_gene: -
j_gene: TRBJ2-5
CDR3aa: CASSLDWEQETQYF
CDR3nt: TGTGCCAGCAGCTTAGATTGGGAGCAAGAGACCCAGTACTTC

abundance: -
v_gene: TRBV6-1
d_gene: TRBD1
j_gene: TRBJ2-7
CDR3aa: CASSAFSGQGPYEQYF
CDR3nt: TGTGCCAGCAGTGCTTTCTCGGGACAGGGCCCCTACGAGCAGTACTTC